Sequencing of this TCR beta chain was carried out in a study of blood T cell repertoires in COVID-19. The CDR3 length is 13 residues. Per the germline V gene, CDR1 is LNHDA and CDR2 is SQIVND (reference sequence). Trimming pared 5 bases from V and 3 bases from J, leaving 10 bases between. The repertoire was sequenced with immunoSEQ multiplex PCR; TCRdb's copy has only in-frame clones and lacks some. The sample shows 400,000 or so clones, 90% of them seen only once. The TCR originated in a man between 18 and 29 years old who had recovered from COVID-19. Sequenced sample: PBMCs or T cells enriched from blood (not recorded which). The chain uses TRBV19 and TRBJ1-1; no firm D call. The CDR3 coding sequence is TGTGCCAGTAGTTCCTCCTATCACACTGAAGCTTTCTTT. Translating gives CASSSSYHTEAFF.